A single sample is the source of the 8 T cell receptor beta chains below, sequenced in a study of radiation and T cells in renal cell carcinoma. This sample's time point: baseline pretreatment blood. The treatment here: 15 Gy SBRT to primary tumor, nephrectomy 4 weeks later. Method: immunoSEQ multiplex PCR; TCRdb's copy keeps in-frame clones and lacks some. This sample carries some 150,000 clones, approximately 82% of them seen once, and the ten largest clones take roughly 25%. The specimen comprised blood, sampled from a patient whose treatment included radiotherapy and nephrectomy. The receptors come from a woman in her 50s with renal cell carcinoma.

The rearrangement joins TRBV5-6 to TRBJ2-2; 12 bases agree with TRBD1. With V trimmed by 4 bases and J by 4 bases, 5 bases remained unmatched. The CDR3 contains 16 residues. Germline V gene lookup returns CDR1 SGHDT and CDR2 YYEEEE. CDR3: CASSPGTGGATGELFF. CDR3 sequence (DNA): TGTGCCAGCAGCCCAGGGACAGGGGGCGCCACCGGGGAGCTGTTTTTT.

The V and J genes are TRBV13 and TRBJ2-7; D is unclear. V gave up 6 bases and J gave up 0 bases, with 15 bases separating them. Germline loops: CDR1 PRHDT, CDR2 FYEKMQ (reference sequence). The CDR3 runs 15 residues. The CDR3 spells CASRYRTGSSYEQYF. Written as DNA, the CDR3 is TGTGCCAGCAGATATCGGACGGGCAGCTCCTACGAGCAGTACTTC. Variable domain in full (rest from reference TRBV13 and TRBJ2-7): AAGVIQSPRHLIKEKRETATLKCYPIPRHDTVYWYQQGPGQDPQFLISFYEKMQSDKGSIPDRFSAQQFSDYHSELNMSSLELGDSALYFCASRYRTGSSYEQYFGPGTRLTVT.

This chain uses TRBV5-4 with TRBJ2-7; TRBD1 agrees at 7 bases. The junction had 5 bases not matched to a gene; V was cut back by 7 bases and J by 1 base. The CDR3 extends over 13 amino acids. Germline loops: CDR1 SGHNT, CDR2 YYREEE (reference sequence). CDR3 bases: TGTGCCAGCGGTTCACAGGGGTCCTACGAGCAGTACTTC. Amino acids: CASGSQGSYEQYF.

This clone has only a few counts. The chain employs TRBV7-2 and TRBJ1-4, with unresolved D. Trimming took 1 base from V and 4 from J, leaving 4 bases between them. Germline V gene sequence: CDR1 SGHTA, CDR2 FQGNSA. The CDR3 has 13 amino acids. The CDR3 coding sequence is TGTGCCAGCAGCTTAGAGTATAATGAAAAACTGTTTTTT. Amino acid sequence: CASSLEYNEKLFF. Full variable domain (missing parts from reference TRBV7-2 and TRBJ1-4): GAGVSQSPSNKVTEKGKDVELRCDPISGHTALYWYRQSLGQGLEFLIYFQGNSAPDKSGLPSDRFSAERTGGSVSTLTIQRTQQEDSAVYLCASSLEYNEKLFFGSGTQLSVL.

The V and J genes are TRBV29-1 and TRBJ2-5; perhaps TRBD1 as D (5 bases). Deletions cut 4 bases from V and 5 bases from J, with 8 bases between. Germline-derived CDR1 and CDR2 are SQVTM and ANQGSEA. The CDR3 is 11 amino acids. CDR3 sequence: CSVAGRETQYF. The CDR3 bases are TGCAGCGTTGCAGGGCGGGAGACCCAGTACTTC.

The rearrangement links TRBV6-5 to TRBJ2-7, with D perhaps TRBD2 (6 bases). The V end was cut by 5 bases, the J end by 3 bases, with 14 bases between. The germline gives CDR1 MNHEY, CDR2 SVGAGI. This CDR3 has 14 amino acids. The CDR3 sequence is CASSPGDSHYEQYF. CDR3 coding DNA: TGTGCCAGCAGTCCCGGGGACTCCCACTACGAGCAGTACTTC.

This clone was seen only a few times. The V call is TRBV5-4, the J call TRBJ1-1, with D maybe TRBD1 (6 bases). This CDR3 region has 13 residues. CDR1 SGHNT and CDR2 YYREEE come from the germline V gene (reference sequence). V dropped 5 bases and J dropped 1 base, with 9 bases sitting between them. The CDR3 DNA reads as TGTGCCAGCAGGCTGACAGGGAACACTGAAGCTTTCTTT. As protein: CASRLTGNTEAFF.

The chain links TRBV21-1 to TRBJ1-5; TRBD1, as called in the table, went unchecked against the DNA. TRBV21-1 is designated a pseudogene. The CDR3 has 13 residues. The DNA for the CDR3 is TGTGCCAGCAGCATGCAGGGAAGGCAGCCCCAGCATTTT. Encoded protein: CASSMQGRQPQHF.